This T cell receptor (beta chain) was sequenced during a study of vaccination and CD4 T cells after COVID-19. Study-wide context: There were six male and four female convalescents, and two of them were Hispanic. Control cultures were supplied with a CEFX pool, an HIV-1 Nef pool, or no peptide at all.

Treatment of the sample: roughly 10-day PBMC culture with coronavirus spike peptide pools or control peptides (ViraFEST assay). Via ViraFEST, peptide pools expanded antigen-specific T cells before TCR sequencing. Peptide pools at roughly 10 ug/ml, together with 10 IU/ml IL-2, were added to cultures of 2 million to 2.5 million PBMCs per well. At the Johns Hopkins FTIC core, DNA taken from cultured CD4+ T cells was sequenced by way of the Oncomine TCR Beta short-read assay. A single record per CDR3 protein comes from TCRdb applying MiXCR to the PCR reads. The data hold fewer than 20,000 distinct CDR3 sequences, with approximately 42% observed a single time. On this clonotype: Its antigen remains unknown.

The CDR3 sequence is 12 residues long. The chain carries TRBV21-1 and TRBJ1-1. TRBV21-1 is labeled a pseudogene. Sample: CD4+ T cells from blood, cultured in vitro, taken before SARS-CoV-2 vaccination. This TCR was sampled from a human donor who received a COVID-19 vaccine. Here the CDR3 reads CASSKVRTEAFF. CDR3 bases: TGTGCCAGCAGCAAAGTAAGGACTGAAGCTTTCTTT.